Described below is a single T cell receptor (beta chain) sequence and its context. The CDR3 has 14 residues. CDR1 SGHTS and CDR2 YDEGEE come from the germline V gene. With 4 bases clipped from V and 5 bases from J, the junction kept 6 bases outside the gene matches. The data belong to a study of blood T cell repertoires in COVID-19. At the level of the study: From the United States, Italy and Spain came samples of acute and convalescent COVID-19. PBMCs, B-cell-depleted T cells, or T cells were the source of the cDNA or gDNA that made up the material.

Authors' methods: Estimation of nucleated cell counts relied on the amplification of reference gene primers. Using immunoSEQ multiplex PCR, the repertoire was profiled, and TCRdb retains in-frame clones only, with some absent. Clonal size and the V and J genes are those of that table, whereas D and trimming came from the DNA. Of over 200,000 clones listed, about 88% are singletons. V is TRBV5-8 and J is TRBJ1-5; 7 positions match TRBD1. The sample taken for sequencing was peripheral blood. The receptor was isolated from a woman aged 55-69 years with acute or convalescent COVID-19. The CDR3 loop reads CASSQTGTDQPQHF. The DNA of the CDR3 is TGTGCCAGCAGCCAGACAGGGACGGATCAGCCCCAGCATTTT. The whole variable domain, filled in from reference TRBV5-8 and TRBJ1-5, reads EAGVTQSPTHLIKTRGQQATLRCSPISGHTSVYWYQQALGLGLQFLLWYDEGEERNRGNFPPRFSGRQFPNYSSELNVNALELEDSALYLCASSQTGTDQPQHFGDGTRLSIL.